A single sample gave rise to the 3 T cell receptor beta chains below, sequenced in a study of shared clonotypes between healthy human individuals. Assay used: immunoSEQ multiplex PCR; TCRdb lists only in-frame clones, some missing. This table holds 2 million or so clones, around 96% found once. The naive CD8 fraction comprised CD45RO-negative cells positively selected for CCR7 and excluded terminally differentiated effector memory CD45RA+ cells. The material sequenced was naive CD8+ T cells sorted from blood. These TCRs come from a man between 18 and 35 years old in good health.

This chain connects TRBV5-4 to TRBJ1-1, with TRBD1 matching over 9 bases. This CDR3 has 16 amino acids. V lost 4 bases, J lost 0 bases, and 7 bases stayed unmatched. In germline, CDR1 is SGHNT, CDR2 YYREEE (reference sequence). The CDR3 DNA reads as TGTGCCAGCAGCAGGACAGGGGCGGGCATGAACACTGAAGCTTTCTTT. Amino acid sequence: CASSRTGAGMNTEAFF. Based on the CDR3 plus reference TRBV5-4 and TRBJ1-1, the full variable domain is ETGVTQSPTHLIKTRGQQVTLRCSSQSGHNTVSWYQQALGQGPQFIFQYYREEENGRGNFPPRFSGLQFPNYSSELNVNALELDDSALYLCASSRTGAGMNTEAFFGQGTRLTVV.

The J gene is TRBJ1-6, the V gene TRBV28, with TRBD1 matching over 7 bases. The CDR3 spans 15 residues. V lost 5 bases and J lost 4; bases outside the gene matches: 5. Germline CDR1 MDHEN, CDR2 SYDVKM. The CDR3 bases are TGTGCCAGCAGTCAACCCAGGGGGTATAATTCACCCCTCCACTTT. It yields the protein CASSQPRGYNSPLHF.

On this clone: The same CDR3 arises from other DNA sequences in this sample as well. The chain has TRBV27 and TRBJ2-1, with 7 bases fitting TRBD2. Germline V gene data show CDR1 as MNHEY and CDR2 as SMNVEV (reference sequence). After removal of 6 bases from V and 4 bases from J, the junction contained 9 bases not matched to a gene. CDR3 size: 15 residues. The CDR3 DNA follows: TGTGCCAGCAGCTCGGGGCTAGCGGTTTACAATGAGCAGTTCTTC. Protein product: CASSSGLAVYNEQFF.